This TCR beta chain came from a study of blood T cell repertoires in COVID-19. Study in general: Material from acute and convalescent COVID-19 was sourced from the United States, Italy and Spain. In each case, the material was cDNA or gDNA derived from T cells, B-cell-depleted T cells, or PBMCs.

The CDR3 loop spans 18 amino acids. Germline V gene lookup returns CDR1 LGHNA and CDR2 YNFKEQ. Unmatched junction bases numbered 6, after V lost 4 bases and J lost 0 bases. In Seattle, patients joined the study during active infection and were tracked longitudinally. Per the study methods: The authors estimated nucleated cell counts from reference gene primer amplification. Some clones are missing from TCRdb's copy, which holds only in-frame ones; the method was immunoSEQ multiplex PCR. The D gene and trimming were derived from the DNA, and the V and J assignments and clone size from that table. The data show 300,000 or so clones, roughly 88% seen once.

The material sequenced was peripheral blood. V gene TRBV4-2 combines with J gene TRBJ2-1; 13 nucleotides align to TRBD2. The clonotype was recovered from a woman younger than 45 with COVID-19, enrolled during active disease. CDR3 sequence: CASSPTSGRAFSYNEQFF. The CDR3 region has the DNA TGTGCCAGCAGCCCAACTAGCGGGAGGGCCTTCTCCTACAATGAGCAGTTCTTC.